This entry lists 3 T cell receptor beta chains sequenced from one sample in a study of T cell responses to AZD1222 COVID-19 vaccine. TCRdb's table, derived via immunoSEQ multiplex PCR, lists solely in-frame clones and lacks some. The sample includes roughly 84,000 clones, approximately 85% of them seen just once. The specimen was peripheral blood, collected 28 days after the second AZD1222 dose. The source is an adult who received the AZD1222 COVID-19 vaccine.

This sequence joins TRBV11-3 and TRBJ2-1, with 9 bases fitting TRBD1. This CDR3 spans 14 amino acids. Germline V gives CDR1 SGHNT, CDR2 YENEEA. Unmatched junction bases numbered 2, after V lost 2 bases and J lost 6 bases. CDR3 nucleotides: TGTGCCAGCAGCTTAAGGACAGGGGCCAATGAGCAGTTCTTC. Its protein product is CASSLRTGANEQFF. The full variable domain, completed using reference TRBV11-3 and TRBJ2-1, is EAGVVQSPRYKIIEKKQPVAFWCNPISGHNTLYWYLQNLGQGPELLIRYENEEAVDDSQLPKDRFSAERLKGVDSTLKIQPAELGDSAVYLCASSLRTGANEQFFGPGTRLTVL.

The chain combines TRBV6-4 with TRBJ2-7; 11 bases align to TRBD2. The V and J ends lost 10 bases and 4 bases, in that order; junction bases with no gene match: 12. The CDR3 contains 15 residues. Germline CDR1 is MRHNA and CDR2 is SNTAGT. The CDR3 sequence is CAILLAGVCAYEQYF. The DNA for the CDR3 is TGTGCCATCTTACTAGCGGGAGTATGCGCATACGAGCAGTACTTC.

A few counts support this clone. The genes are TRBV29-1 and TRBJ2-3; D remains ambiguous. CDR1 is SQVTM and CDR2 is ANQGSEA in the germline V gene. This CDR3 contains 14 residues. V was cut by 5 bases and J by 3 bases, with 15 bases left in between. For the CDR3, the DNA is TGCAGCGTTCGCCCTTGGGTACAGACAGATACGCAGTATTTT. It is translated as CSVRPWVQTDTQYF.